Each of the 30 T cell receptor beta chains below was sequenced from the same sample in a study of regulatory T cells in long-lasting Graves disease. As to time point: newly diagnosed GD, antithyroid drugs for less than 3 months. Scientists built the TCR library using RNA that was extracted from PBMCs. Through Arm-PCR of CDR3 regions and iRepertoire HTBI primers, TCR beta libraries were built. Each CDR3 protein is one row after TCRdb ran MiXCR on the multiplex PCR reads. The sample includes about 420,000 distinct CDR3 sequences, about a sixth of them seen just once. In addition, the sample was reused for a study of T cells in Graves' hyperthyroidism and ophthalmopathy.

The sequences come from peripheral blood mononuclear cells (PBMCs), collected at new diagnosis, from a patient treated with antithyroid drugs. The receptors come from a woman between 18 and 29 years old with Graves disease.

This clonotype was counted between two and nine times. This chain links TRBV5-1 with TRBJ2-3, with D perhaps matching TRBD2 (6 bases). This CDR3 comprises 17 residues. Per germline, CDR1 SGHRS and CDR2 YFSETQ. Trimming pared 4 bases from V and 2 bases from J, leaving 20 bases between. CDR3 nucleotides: TGCGCCAGCAGCCCAGACGGAGGGGCGATCACCACAGATACGCAGTATTTT. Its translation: CASSPDGGAITTDTQYF.

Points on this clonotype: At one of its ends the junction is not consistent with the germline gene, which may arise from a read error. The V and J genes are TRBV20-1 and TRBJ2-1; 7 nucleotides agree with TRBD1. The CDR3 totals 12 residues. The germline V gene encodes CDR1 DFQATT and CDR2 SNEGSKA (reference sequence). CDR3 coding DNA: TGCAGTGCTAGAGAGCCGACAGGGACGCCTGTCTTC. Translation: CSAREPTGTPVF.

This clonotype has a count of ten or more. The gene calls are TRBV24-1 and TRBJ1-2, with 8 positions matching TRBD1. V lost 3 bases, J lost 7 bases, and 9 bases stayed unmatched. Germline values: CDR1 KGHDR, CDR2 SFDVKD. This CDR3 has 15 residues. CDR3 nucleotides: TGTGCCACCAGTGATCCCGGACAGGGAGGTGGTGGCTACACCTTC. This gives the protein CATSDPGQGGGGYTF.

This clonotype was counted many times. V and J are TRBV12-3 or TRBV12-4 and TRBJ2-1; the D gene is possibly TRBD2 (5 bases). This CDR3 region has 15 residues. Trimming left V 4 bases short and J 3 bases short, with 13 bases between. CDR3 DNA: TGTGCCAGCAGTTCTACGGGGAGAAACTACAATGAGCAGTTCTTC. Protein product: CASSSTGRNYNEQFF.

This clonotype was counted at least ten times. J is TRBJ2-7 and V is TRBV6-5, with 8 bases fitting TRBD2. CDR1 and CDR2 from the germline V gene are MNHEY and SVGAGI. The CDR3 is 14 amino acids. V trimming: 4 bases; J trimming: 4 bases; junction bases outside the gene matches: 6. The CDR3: CASSSGLGTYEQYF. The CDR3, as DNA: TGTGCCAGCAGTTCGGGACTAGGAACTTACGAGCAGTACTTC.

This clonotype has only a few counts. The CDR3 DNA sequence: TGTGCCAGCAGTGAAATGGCTGGGGCTGAGACCCAGTACTTC. This encodes CASSEMAGAETQYF. The chain links TRBV25-1 to TRBJ2-5; the D gene is possibly TRBD1 (5 bases). The CDR3 spans 14 residues. V was trimmed by 2 bases and J by 5 bases, leaving 12 bases between them. Germline V gene data show CDR1 as MGHDK and CDR2 as SYGVNS.

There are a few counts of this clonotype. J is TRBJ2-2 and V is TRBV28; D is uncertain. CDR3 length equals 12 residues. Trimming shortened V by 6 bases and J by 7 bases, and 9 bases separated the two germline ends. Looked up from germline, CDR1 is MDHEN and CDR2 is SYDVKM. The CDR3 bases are TGTGCCAGCAGCCTGACGGTCGGGGAGCTGTTTTTT. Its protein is CASSLTVGELFF. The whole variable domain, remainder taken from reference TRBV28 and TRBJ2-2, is DVKVTQSSRYLVKRTGEKVFLECVQDMDHENMFWYRQDPGLGLRLIYFSYDVKMKEKGDIPEGYSVSREKKERFSLILESASTNQTSMYLCASSLTVGELFFGEGSRLTVL.

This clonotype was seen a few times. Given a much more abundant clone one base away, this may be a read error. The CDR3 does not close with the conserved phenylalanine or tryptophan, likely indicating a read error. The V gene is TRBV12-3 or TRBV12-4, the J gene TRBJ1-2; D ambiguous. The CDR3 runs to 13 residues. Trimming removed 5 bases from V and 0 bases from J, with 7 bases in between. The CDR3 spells CASSDRANYGYTL. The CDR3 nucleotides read TGTGCCAGCAGTGATAGAGCTAACTATGGCTACACCCTC.

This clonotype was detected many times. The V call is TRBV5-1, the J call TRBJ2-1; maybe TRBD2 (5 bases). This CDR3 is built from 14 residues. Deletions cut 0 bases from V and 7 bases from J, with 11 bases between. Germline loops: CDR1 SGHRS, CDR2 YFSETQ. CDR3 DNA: TGCGCCAGCAGCTTGGTCGGGGTCGGAAATGAGCAGTTCTTC. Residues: CASSLVGVGNEQFF.

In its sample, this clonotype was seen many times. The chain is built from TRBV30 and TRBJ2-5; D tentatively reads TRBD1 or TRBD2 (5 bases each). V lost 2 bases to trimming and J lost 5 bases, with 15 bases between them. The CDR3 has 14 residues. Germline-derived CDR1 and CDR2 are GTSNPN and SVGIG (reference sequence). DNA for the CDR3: TGTGCCTGGAGTAAAGGGACCACCGAGGAGACCCAGTACTTC. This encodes CAWSKGTTEETQYF.

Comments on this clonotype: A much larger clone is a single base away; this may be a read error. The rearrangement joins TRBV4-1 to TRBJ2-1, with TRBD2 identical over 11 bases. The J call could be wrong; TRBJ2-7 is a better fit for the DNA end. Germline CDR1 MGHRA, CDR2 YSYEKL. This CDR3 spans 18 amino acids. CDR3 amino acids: CASSRKTSGRHYYNEQYF. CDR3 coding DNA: TGCGCCAGCAGCCGAAAAACTAGCGGGAGACATTACTACAATGAGCAGTACTTC.

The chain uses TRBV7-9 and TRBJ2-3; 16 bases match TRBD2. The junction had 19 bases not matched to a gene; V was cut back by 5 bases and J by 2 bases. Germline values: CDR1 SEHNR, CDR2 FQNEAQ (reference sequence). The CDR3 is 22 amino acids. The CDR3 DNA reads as TGTGCCAGCAGCCCCAGGTTTTCGACCGGGACTAGCGGGAGGGCGACCACAGATACGCAGTATTTT. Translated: CASSPRFSTGTSGRATTDTQYF. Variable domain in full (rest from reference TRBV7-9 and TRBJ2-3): DTGVSQNPRHKITKRGQNVTFRCDPISEHNRLYWYRQTLGQGPEFLTYFQNEAQLEKSRLLSDRFSAERPKGSFSTLEIQRTEQGDSAMYLCASSPRFSTGTSGRATTDTQYFGPGTRLTVL.

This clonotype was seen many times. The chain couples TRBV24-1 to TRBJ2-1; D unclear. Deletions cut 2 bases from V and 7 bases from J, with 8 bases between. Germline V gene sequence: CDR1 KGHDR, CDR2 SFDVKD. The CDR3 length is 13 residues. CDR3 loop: CATSDSTMNEQFF. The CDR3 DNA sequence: TGTGCCACCAGTGATTCAACCATGAATGAGCAGTTCTTC.

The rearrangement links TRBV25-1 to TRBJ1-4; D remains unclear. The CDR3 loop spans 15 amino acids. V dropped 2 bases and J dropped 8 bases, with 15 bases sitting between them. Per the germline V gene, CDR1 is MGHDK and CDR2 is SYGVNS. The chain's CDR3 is CASSEEMPLGEKLFF. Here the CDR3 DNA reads TGTGCCAGCAGTGAAGAAATGCCTCTGGGCGAAAAACTGTTTTTT.

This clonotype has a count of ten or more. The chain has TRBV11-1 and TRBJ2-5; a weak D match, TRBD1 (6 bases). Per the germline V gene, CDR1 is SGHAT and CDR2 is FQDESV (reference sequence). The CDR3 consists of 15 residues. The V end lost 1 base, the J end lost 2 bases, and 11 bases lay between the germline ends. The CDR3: CASSLDGTRQETQYF. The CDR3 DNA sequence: TGTGCCAGCAGCTTAGACGGGACAAGACAAGAGACCCAGTACTTC.

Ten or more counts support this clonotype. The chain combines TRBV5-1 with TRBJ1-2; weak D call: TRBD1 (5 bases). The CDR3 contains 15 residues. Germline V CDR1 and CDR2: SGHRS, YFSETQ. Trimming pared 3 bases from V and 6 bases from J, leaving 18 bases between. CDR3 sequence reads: CASSSDTRNKDGYTF. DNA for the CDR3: TGCGCCAGCAGCTCGGACACCCGGAATAAGGATGGCTACACCTTC.

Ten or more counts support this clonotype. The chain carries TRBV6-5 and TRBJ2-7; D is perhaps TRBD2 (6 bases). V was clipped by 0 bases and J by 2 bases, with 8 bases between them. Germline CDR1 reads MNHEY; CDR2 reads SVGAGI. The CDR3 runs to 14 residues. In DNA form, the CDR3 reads TGTGCCAGCAGTTACTCGGGAGGTCCCTACGAGCAGTACTTC. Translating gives CASSYSGGPYEQYF.

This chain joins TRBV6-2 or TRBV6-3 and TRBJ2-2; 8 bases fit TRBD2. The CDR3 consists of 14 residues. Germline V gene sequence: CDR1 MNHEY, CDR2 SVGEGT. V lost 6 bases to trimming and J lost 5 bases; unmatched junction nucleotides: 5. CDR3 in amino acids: CASRHTSGTGELFF. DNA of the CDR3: TGTGCCAGCAGACATACTAGCGGTACCGGGGAGCTGTTTTTT.

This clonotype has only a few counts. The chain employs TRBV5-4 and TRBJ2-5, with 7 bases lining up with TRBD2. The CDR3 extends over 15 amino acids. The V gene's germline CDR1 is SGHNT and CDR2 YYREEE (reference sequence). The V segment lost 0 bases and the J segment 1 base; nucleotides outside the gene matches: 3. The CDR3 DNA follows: TGTGCCAGCAGCTTGGGGGGAGGGCCCCAAGAGACCCAGTACTTC. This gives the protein CASSLGGGPQETQYF.

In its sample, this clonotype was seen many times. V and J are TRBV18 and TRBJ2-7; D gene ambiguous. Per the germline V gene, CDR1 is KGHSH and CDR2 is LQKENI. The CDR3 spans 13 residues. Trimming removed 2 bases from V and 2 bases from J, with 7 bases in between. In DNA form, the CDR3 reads TGTGCCAGCTCACCAGGGTCTACCTACGAGCAGTACTTC. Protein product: CASSPGSTYEQYF.

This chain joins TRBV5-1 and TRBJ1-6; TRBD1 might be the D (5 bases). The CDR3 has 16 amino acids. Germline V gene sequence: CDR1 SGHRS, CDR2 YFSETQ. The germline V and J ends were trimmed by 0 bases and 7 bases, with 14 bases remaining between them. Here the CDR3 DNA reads TGCGCCAGCAGCTTGGAGGGGCCTACTCCGAATTCACCCCTCCACTTT. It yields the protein CASSLEGPTPNSPLHF. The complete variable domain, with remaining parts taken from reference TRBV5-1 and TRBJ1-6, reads KAGVTQTPRYLIKTRGQQVTLSCSPISGHRSVSWYQQTPGQGLQFLFEYFSETQRNKGNFPGRFSGRQFSNSRSEMNVSTLELGDSALYLCASSLEGPTPNSPLHFGNGTRLTVT.

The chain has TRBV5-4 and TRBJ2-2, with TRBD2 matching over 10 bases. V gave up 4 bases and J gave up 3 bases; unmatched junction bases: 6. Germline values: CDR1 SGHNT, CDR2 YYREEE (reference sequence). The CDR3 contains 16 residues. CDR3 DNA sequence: TGTGCCAGCAGCCTTAGCGGGGGGAAACACACCGGGGAGCTGTTTTTT. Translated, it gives CASSLSGGKHTGELFF. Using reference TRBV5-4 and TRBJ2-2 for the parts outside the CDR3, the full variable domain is ETGVTQSPTHLIKTRGQQVTLRCSSQSGHNTVSWYQQALGQGPQFIFQYYREEENGRGNFPPRFSGLQFPNYSSELNVNALELDDSALYLCASSLSGGKHTGELFFGEGSRLTVL.

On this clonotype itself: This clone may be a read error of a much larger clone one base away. As DNA, the CDR3 is TGTGCCAGCAGCCAAGAGCTAGCGGGACAAGAGGCCCAGTACTTC. Its protein product is CASSQELAGQEAQYF. This chain connects TRBV3-1 to TRBJ2-5; 9 bases are a match to TRBD2. Germline CDR1 LGHDT, CDR2 YNNKEL (reference sequence). The CDR3 length is 15 residues.

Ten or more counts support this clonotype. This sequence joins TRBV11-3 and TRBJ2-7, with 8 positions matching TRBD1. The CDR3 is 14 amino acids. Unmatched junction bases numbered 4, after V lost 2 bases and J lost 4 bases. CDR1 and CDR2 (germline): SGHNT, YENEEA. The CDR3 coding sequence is TGTGCCAGCAGCTTATTCCAGGGGGCGTACGAGCAGTACTTC. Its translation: CASSLFQGAYEQYF. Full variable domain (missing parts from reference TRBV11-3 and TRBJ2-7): EAGVVQSPRYKIIEKKQPVAFWCNPISGHNTLYWYLQNLGQGPELLIRYENEEAVDDSQLPKDRFSAERLKGVDSTLKIQPAELGDSAVYLCASSLFQGAYEQYFGPGTRLTVT.

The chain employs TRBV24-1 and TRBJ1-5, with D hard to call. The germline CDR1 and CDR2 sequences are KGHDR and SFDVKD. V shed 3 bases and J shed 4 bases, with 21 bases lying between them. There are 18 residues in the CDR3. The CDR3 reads CATSDARDGVQPNQPQHF. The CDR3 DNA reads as TGTGCCACCAGTGATGCACGCGACGGGGTCCAGCCGAATCAGCCCCAGCATTTT.

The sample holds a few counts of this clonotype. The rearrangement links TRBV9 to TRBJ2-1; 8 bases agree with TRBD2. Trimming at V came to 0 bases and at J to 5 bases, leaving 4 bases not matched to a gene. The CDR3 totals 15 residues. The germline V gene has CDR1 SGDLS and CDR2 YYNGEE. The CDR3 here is CASSVDGSGNNEQFF. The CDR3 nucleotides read TGTGCCAGCAGCGTAGACGGTAGCGGGAACAATGAGCAGTTCTTC.

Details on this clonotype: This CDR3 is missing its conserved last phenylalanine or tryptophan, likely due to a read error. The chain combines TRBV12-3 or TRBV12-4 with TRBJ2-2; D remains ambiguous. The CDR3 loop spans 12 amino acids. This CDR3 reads CASSPHTGELFS. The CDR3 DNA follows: TGTGCCAGCAGTCCGCACACTGGGGAGCTGTTTTCT.

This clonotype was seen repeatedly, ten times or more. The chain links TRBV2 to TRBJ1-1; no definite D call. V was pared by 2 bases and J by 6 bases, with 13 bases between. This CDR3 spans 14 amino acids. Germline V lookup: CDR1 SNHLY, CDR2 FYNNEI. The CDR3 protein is CASSESSSVAEAFF. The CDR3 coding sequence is TGTGCCAGCAGTGAATCCAGTTCTGTCGCTGAAGCTTTCTTT.

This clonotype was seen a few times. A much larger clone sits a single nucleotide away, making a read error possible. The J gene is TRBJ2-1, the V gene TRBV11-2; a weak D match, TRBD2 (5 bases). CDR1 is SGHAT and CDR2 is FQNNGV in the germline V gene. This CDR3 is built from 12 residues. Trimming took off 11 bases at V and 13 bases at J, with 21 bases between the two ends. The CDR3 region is CAVKGVGETQFF. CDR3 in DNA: TGTGCCGTGAAGGGAGTCGGAGAGACCCAGTTCTTC.

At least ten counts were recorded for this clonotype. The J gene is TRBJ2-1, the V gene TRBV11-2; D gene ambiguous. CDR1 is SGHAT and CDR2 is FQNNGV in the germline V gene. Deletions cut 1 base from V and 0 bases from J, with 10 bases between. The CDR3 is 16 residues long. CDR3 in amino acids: CASSLGGSSSYNEQFF. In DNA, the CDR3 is TGTGCCAGCAGCTTAGGCGGCTCGAGCTCCTACAATGAGCAGTTCTTC.